This T cell receptor (beta chain) was documented in a study of T cells after yellow fever vaccination. Overall study: Libraries from low-cell-number fractions were prepared with the SMART-Seq v4 Ultra Low Input RNA kit.

Study-wide points: A weaker but faster secondary response was observed, peaking on day 5 versus 15. A small proportion of clonotypes was detected in both the CD4 and CD8 compartments.

The CDR3 contains 14 residues. Trimming cost V 0 bases and J 5 bases, with 11 bases left between them. TCRdb re-called the 5' RACE reads with MiXCR, one entry per CDR3 protein. The sample carries 450,000 to 600,000 distinct CDR3 sequences, roughly a sixth recorded once. A note on this clonotype: What it recognizes is unknown.

The gene calls are TRBV23-1 and TRBJ2-7; D is perhaps TRBD1 (6 bases). TRBV23-1 is annotated as an ORF whose role is uncertain. The TCR comes from a man between 18 and 35 years old who received the YFV17D yellow fever vaccine. The sequencing used PBMCs, collected roughly 5 days after the first yellow fever vaccination. CDR3 region: CASSQSRQGNEQYF. The CDR3 DNA reads as TGCGCCAGCAGTCAATCCCGGCAGGGGAACGAGCAGTACTTC.